This paragraph covers one T cell receptor (beta chain) sequence. These data are taken from a study of blood T cell repertoires in COVID-19. As originally analysed: Cell counts per sample came from amplifying reference gene primers. Libraries were prepared by immunoSEQ multiplex PCR; TCRdb keeps only in-frame clonotypes and omits some of them. V, J and clone size are taken as reported in that table, and D and trimming were inferred from the DNA itself. Of about 94,000 clones listed, around 83% are singletons. This TCR was sampled from a woman aged 55-69 years in a cohort sampled during active or convalescent COVID-19. Sequencing was carried out using peripheral blood.

The CDR3 loop reads CASSQQGLLTVGYTF. Here the CDR3 DNA reads TGTGCCAGCAGCCAACAGGGACTCCTAACTGTTGGCTACACCTTC. J is TRBJ1-2 and V is TRBV4-2, with D perhaps matching TRBD1 (5 bases). Trimming removed 2 bases at V and 7 bases at J, with 17 bases between. Per the germline V gene, CDR1 is LGHNA and CDR2 is YNFKEQ. This CDR3 is built from 15 residues.